This TCR beta chain is drawn from a study of cytomegalovirus exposure and HLA in healthy donors. Study information: In a previous analysis, some 110 million unique TCR beta sequences were found from some 180 million T cells. Genetic ancestry analysis placed more than 80% of the 400 or so donors that were genotyped in the Caucasian-associated cluster.

A note on this clone: Its antigen is not identified. The same CDR3 also results from other DNA sequences found in this sample.

Germline V lookup: CDR1 LGHNA, CDR2 YSLEER. V lost 0 bases to trimming and J lost 0 bases, with 13 bases between them. The CDR3 has 17 amino acids. Overall study findings and caveats: A later analysis revealed that TCR association rates differed between HLA loci, peaking at DRB1 and bottoming out at HLA-C. Productive rates of about 90% or about 30% were seen for most TCR beta V segments in an earlier analysis.

Both 60 Vbeta primers and 13 Jbeta primers went into the PCR. The data were produced by immunoSEQ multiplex PCR, yet TCRdb's version contains in-frame clones alone and is incomplete. Counted here are approximately 150,000 clones, over 70% occurring once; the ten biggest clones make up 7%. The sequencing input was PBMCs. This chain uses TRBV4-3 with TRBJ2-3; D uncertain. The receptor's source is a woman in her thirties or forties in good health and CMV-seropositive. The CDR3 is CASSQDRASSSTDTQYF. CDR3 nucleotides: TGCGCCAGCAGCCAAGATAGAGCGTCTTCTAGCACAGATACGCAGTATTTT.